Shown below are 30 T cell receptor beta chains from a single sample sequenced in a study of cytomegalovirus exposure and HLA in healthy donors. Use of 60 Vbeta and 13 Jbeta primers characterized the PCR. Clones were read by immunoSEQ multiplex PCR, and TCRdb kept only the in-frame ones, dropping some. Of under 150,000 clones listed, under 85% are singletons. The sample taken for sequencing was PBMCs. Receptors originate from a woman between 35 and 50 years old in good health and CMV-seropositive.

The genes are TRBV30 and TRBJ1-1; D is possibly TRBD1 (5 bases). V was trimmed by 0 bases and J by 6 bases, leaving 20 bases between them. Germline V lookup: CDR1 GTSNPN, CDR2 SVGIG (reference sequence). The CDR3 sequence is 16 residues long. CDR3 DNA sequence: TGTGCCTGGAGTGTCCTAGTACAGGCTGGAGACCCTGAAGCTTTCTTT. Protein sequence: CAWSVLVQAGDPEAFF.

V and J are TRBV2 and TRBJ2-1, with D tentatively TRBD1 (6 bases). The CDR3 runs to 15 residues. The V and J ends lost 3 bases and 6 bases respectively, with 15 bases between them. Germline loops: CDR1 SNHLY, CDR2 FYNNEI. CDR3 sequence (DNA): TGTGCCAGCAGTGATTTGGGGGCCTTCCGCAATGAGCAGTTCTTC. It encodes CASSDLGAFRNEQFF.

This clone was seen a few times. The chain combines TRBV7-6 with TRBJ2-6, with TRBD2 identical over 10 bases. After removal of 3 bases from V and 4 bases from J, the junction contained 6 bases not matched to a gene. Germline CDR1 and CDR2: SGHVS and FNYEAQ. The length of the CDR3 is 17 residues. The CDR3 spells CASSFGVAGGGANVLTF. The CDR3 nucleotides read TGTGCCAGCAGCTTTGGGGTAGCGGGGGGCGGGGCCAACGTCCTGACTTTC.

J is TRBJ2-1 and V is TRBV2, with TRBD1 identical over 9 bases. This CDR3 spans 16 amino acids. From germline, CDR1 is SNHLY and CDR2 FYNNEI. The trim removed 6 bases at V and 9 bases at J, leaving 15 bases unmatched. The CDR3 DNA follows: TGTGCCAGCAGGGCCCGGGACAGGGCTGTTTGGGGTGAGCAGTTCTTC. It codes for CASRARDRAVWGEQFF. Together with reference TRBV2 and TRBJ2-1, the CDR3 gives the full variable domain: EPEVTQTPSHQVTQMGQEVILRCVPISNHLYFYWYRQILGQKVEFLVSFYNNEISEKSEIFDDQFSVERPDGSNFTLKIRSTKLEDSAMYFCASRARDRAVWGEQFFGPGTRLTVL.

V gene TRBV5-1 combines with J gene TRBJ1-1, with D tentatively TRBD1 (5 bases). This CDR3 is 15 amino acids long. Germline V gene sequence: CDR1 SGHRS, CDR2 YFSETQ. Trimming removed 1 base at V and 4 bases at J, with 14 bases between. The CDR3 sequence is CASSLIGGESTEAFF. In DNA, the CDR3 is TGCGCCAGCAGCTTGATCGGGGGGGAGAGCACTGAAGCTTTCTTT. Together with reference TRBV5-1 and TRBJ1-1, the CDR3 gives the full variable domain: KAGVTQTPRYLIKTRGQQVTLSCSPISGHRSVSWYQQTPGQGLQFLFEYFSETQRNKGNFPGRFSGRQFSNSRSEMNVSTLELGDSALYLCASSLIGGESTEAFFGQGTRLTVV.

The J gene is TRBJ1-4, the V gene TRBV7-9; 9 positions agree with TRBD1. Per germline, CDR1 SEHNR and CDR2 FQNEAQ (reference sequence). The CDR3 is made up of 14 amino acids. With V trimmed by 5 bases and J by 8 bases, 6 bases remained unmatched. CDR3 sequence (DNA): TGTGCCAGCAGCAAGGGACAGGGAAACGAAAAACTGTTTTTT. Amino acids: CASSKGQGNEKLFF.

This chain joins TRBV28 and TRBJ1-2; a weak D match, TRBD1 (5 bases). Germline V lookup: CDR1 MDHEN, CDR2 SYDVKM. The V and J ends lost 3 bases and 7 bases respectively, with 9 bases between them. CDR3 size: 12 residues. As DNA, the CDR3 is TGTGCCAGCAGTTTCAGGGAAAGTGGCTACACCTTC. Translating it yields CASSFRESGYTF.

This chain uses TRBV5-1 with TRBJ2-7; 9 nucleotides agree with TRBD1. The junction had 4 bases not matched to a gene; V was cut back by 3 bases and J by 3 bases. The length of the CDR3 is 14 residues. Germline V gene data show CDR1 as SGHRS and CDR2 as YFSETQ. CDR3 in amino acids: CASSWDRANYEQYF. In nucleotides, the CDR3 is TGCGCCAGCAGCTGGGACAGGGCTAACTACGAGCAGTACTTC.

CDR3 region: CASSQQGIHEQFF. The CDR3, as DNA: TGTGCCAGCAGTCAACAGGGAATACATGAGCAGTTCTTC. The genes are TRBV2 and TRBJ2-1, with D perhaps matching TRBD1 (6 bases). This CDR3 is 13 amino acids long. V was pared by 5 bases and J by 8 bases, with 13 bases between. In germline, CDR1 is SNHLY, CDR2 FYNNEI.

The chain joins TRBV2 to TRBJ2-7; the match to TRBD2 covers 12 bases. The trim removed 6 bases at V and 5 bases at J, leaving 8 bases unmatched. The germline V gene encodes CDR1 SNHLY and CDR2 FYNNEI. There are 15 residues in the CDR3. The CDR3 here is CASRKSSGGADEQYF. CDR3 coding DNA: TGTGCCAGCAGGAAGTCTAGCGGGGGGGCGGACGAGCAGTACTTC.

This clone was detected once. V usage is TRBV27 and J usage is TRBJ2-5; 11 nucleotides match TRBD2. CDR1 is MNHEY and CDR2 is SMNVEV in the germline V gene (reference sequence). CDR3 size: 16 residues. V dropped 3 bases and J dropped 2; count of bases not matched to a gene: 5. CDR3 sequence reads: CASSLRASGGQETQYF. For the CDR3, the DNA is TGTGCCAGCAGTTTGAGGGCTAGCGGGGGGCAAGAGACCCAGTACTTC.

V and J are TRBV29-1 and TRBJ1-2; D uncertain. This CDR3 has 13 amino acids. V gave up 6 bases and J gave up 2 bases, with 13 bases separating them. Germline V gene lookup returns CDR1 SQVTM and CDR2 ANQGSEA. CDR3 DNA sequence: TGCAGCGTGCAGCCCACAGTGAACTATGGCTACACCTTC. Translation: CSVQPTVNYGYTF.

The gene calls are TRBV7-2 and TRBJ2-3, with 10 bases that match TRBD2. Looked up from germline, CDR1 is SGHTA and CDR2 is FQGNSA. The CDR3 has 16 residues. The junction had 9 bases not matched to a gene; V was cut back by 5 bases and J by 4 bases. As DNA, the CDR3 is TGTGCCAGCAGCCCCAGCGGGGGGGCTGTCGCAGATACGCAGTATTTT. Translation: CASSPSGGAVADTQYF.

The rearrangement uses TRBV9 and TRBJ2-3; 8 nucleotides align to TRBD2. The V segment lost 0 bases and the J segment 0 bases; nucleotides outside the gene matches: 6. CDR3 size: 17 residues. In germline, CDR1 is SGDLS, CDR2 YYNGEE. The CDR3 nucleotides are TGTGCCAGCAGCGTAGGAGGCGGGGGGACTAGCACAGATACGCAGTATTTT. The encoded protein is CASSVGGGGTSTDTQYF.

The chain carries TRBV5-5 and TRBJ2-4, with 7 positions matching TRBD2. Germline lookup yields CDR1 SGHKS and CDR2 YYEKEE (reference sequence). V was pared by 0 bases and J by 1 base, with 7 bases of the junction left unmatched. The CDR3 loop spans 17 amino acids. CDR3 bases: TGTGCCAGCAGCTTGGCCTTGGGGGAGGGGGCCAAAAACATTCAGTACTTC. This gives the protein CASSLALGEGAKNIQYF.

The chain couples TRBV10-2 to TRBJ2-3, with D unclear. Germline assignment: CDR1 WSHSY and CDR2 SAAADI. The CDR3 consists of 11 residues. V lost 2 bases and J 9 bases, leaving 6 bases between the germline ends. The DNA for the CDR3 is TGCGCCAGCAGTGAGGGGCAGACGCAGTATTTT. This sequence encodes CASSEGQTQYF.

V and J are TRBV2 and TRBJ1-3; TRBD1 agrees at 7 bases. The germline CDR1 and CDR2 sequences are SNHLY and FYNNEI. With 10 bases clipped from V and 4 bases from J, the junction kept 10 bases outside the gene matches. This CDR3 region has 14 residues. CDR3 region: CAISQGGVGNTIYF. CDR3 nucleotide sequence: TGTGCCATTTCTCAAGGGGGCGTCGGAAACACCATATATTTT. The full variable domain, rest sourced from reference TRBV2 and TRBJ1-3, is EPEVTQTPSHQVTQMGQEVILRCVPISNHLYFYWYRQILGQKVEFLVSFYNNEISEKSEIFDDQFSVERPDGSNFTLKIRSTKLEDSAMYFCAISQGGVGNTIYFGEGSWLTVV.

This chain joins TRBV27 and TRBJ2-7; 9 bases are shared with TRBD2. The CDR3 has 14 residues. The germline gives CDR1 MNHEY, CDR2 SMNVEV (reference sequence). V gave up 6 bases and J gave up 1 base; unmatched junction bases: 4. CDR3 DNA: TGTGCCAGCAGGCGGGGGGGCGGATCCTACGAGCAGTACTTC. It yields the protein CASRRGGGSYEQYF.

This clone was counted a single time. The J gene is TRBJ1-3, the V gene TRBV5-1; possibly TRBD1 for D (5 bases). Trimming stripped 4 bases from V and 0 bases from J, with 14 bases between. This CDR3 is 16 amino acids long. CDR1 and CDR2 from the germline V gene are SGHRS and YFSETQ. CDR3 in amino acids: CASSQTAFSSGNTIYF. DNA of the CDR3: TGCGCCAGCAGCCAGACAGCTTTTAGCTCTGGAAACACCATATATTTT.

The V gene is TRBV14, the J gene TRBJ2-1; tentatively, D is TRBD2 (5 bases). This CDR3 contains 18 residues. In germline, CDR1 is SGHDN, CDR2 FVKESK. The ends were cut back, 2 bases at V and 3 bases at J, with 20 bases in the middle. CDR3 sequence: CASSQRRPSTGDYNEQFF. The DNA for the CDR3 is TGTGCCAGCAGCCAACGAAGGCCGTCAACCGGGGACTACAATGAGCAGTTCTTC. The full variable domain, completed using reference TRBV14 and TRBJ2-1, is EAGVTQFPSHSVIEKGQTVTLRCDPISGHDNLYWYRRVMGKEIKFLLHFVKESKQDESGMPNNRFLAERTGGTYSTLKVQPAELEDSGVYFCASSQRRPSTGDYNEQFFGPGTRLTVL.

The chain links TRBV19 to TRBJ2-1; D not certain. V gave up 6 bases and J gave up 7 bases, with 4 bases separating them. This CDR3 contains 10 residues. Looked up from germline, CDR1 is LNHDA and CDR2 is SQIVND (reference sequence). The CDR3, as DNA: TGTGCCAGTAGCGAGAATGAGCAGTTCTTC. Protein product: CASSENEQFF.

This chain uses TRBV12-2 with TRBJ1-1. TRBV12-2 is classified as a pseudogene. The CDR3 extends over 16 amino acids. CDR3 residues: CASRLARRVGNTEAFF. For the CDR3, the DNA is TGTGCAAGTCGCTTAGCGCGTCGGGTGGGGAACACTGAAGCTTTCTTT.

This sequence joins TRBV9 and TRBJ1-1; no reliable D call. Germline CDR1 SGDLS, CDR2 YYNGEE. Trimming left V 0 bases short and J 0 bases short, with 6 bases between. The CDR3 totals 14 residues. CDR3 region: CASSVGGMNTEAFF. The DNA for the CDR3 is TGTGCCAGCAGCGTAGGTGGCATGAACACTGAAGCTTTCTTT.

The chain couples TRBV27 to TRBJ2-5; a weak D match, TRBD1 (6 bases). V lost 10 bases and J 2 bases, leaving 11 bases between the germline ends. The CDR3 is made up of 12 amino acids. Germline V gives CDR1 MNHEY, CDR2 SMNVEV (reference sequence). The CDR3 DNA follows: TGTGCCAACGGGACACCACAAGAGACCCAGTACTTC. Encoded protein: CANGTPQETQYF.

V is TRBV18 and J is TRBJ2-3; D is ambiguous. Germline V CDR1 and CDR2: KGHSH, LQKENI. The CDR3 runs to 11 residues. The V and J ends lost 10 bases and 4 bases respectively, with 9 bases between them. The CDR3 bases are TGTGCCACCAAGATAGCAGATACGCAGTATTTT. Amino acid sequence: CATKIADTQYF.

This clone was found a few times. J is TRBJ1-1 and V is TRBV4-1; D is perhaps TRBD1 (6 bases). This CDR3 has 14 amino acids. Germline loops: CDR1 MGHRA, CDR2 YSYEKL. The V end lost 1 base, the J end lost 2 bases, and 8 bases lay between the germline ends. Written as DNA, the CDR3 is TGCGCCAGCAGCCAAGGACAGGTTAACACTGAAGCTTTCTTT. It specifies CASSQGQVNTEAFF.

J is TRBJ2-5 and V is TRBV18; TRBD1 is a possible D gene (6 bases). The ends were cut back, 1 base at V and 3 bases at J, with 9 bases in the middle. Germline assignment: CDR1 KGHSH and CDR2 LQKENI. The CDR3 length is 14 residues. DNA for the CDR3: TGTGCCAGCTCACCACAGGGGGTTGAAGAGACCCAGTACTTC. Translating gives CASSPQGVEETQYF.

The J gene is TRBJ1-6, the V gene TRBV5-5; D is uncertain. Per the germline V gene, CDR1 is SGHKS and CDR2 is YYEKEE (reference sequence). The CDR3 runs 15 residues. Trimming shortened V by 0 bases and J by 3 bases, and 7 bases separated the two germline ends. CDR3 bases: TGTGCCAGCAGCTTGGAGTCAGTCTATAATTCACCCCTCCACTTT. Its protein is CASSLESVYNSPLHF.

This chain joins TRBV21-1 and TRBJ2-7; the D call in the table, TRBD1, was not verified against the DNA. TRBV21-1 is described as a pseudogene. This CDR3 is built from 15 residues. CDR3 nucleotide sequence: TGTGCCAGCAGCCTCACGACAGGGTACCCCTACGAGCAGTACTTC. The encoded protein is CASSLTTGYPYEQYF.

J is TRBJ1-1 and V is TRBV11-3; the D is unclear. V lost 2 bases to trimming and J lost 3 bases, with 7 bases between them. The germline gives CDR1 SGHNT, CDR2 YENEEA. The CDR3 is 13 amino acids. CDR3 protein: CASSLSVDTEAFF. The DNA of the CDR3 is TGTGCCAGCAGCTTATCGGTTGACACTGAAGCTTTCTTT. Supplemented by reference TRBV11-3 and TRBJ1-1, the full variable domain reads EAGVVQSPRYKIIEKKQPVAFWCNPISGHNTLYWYLQNLGQGPELLIRYENEEAVDDSQLPKDRFSAERLKGVDSTLKIQPAELGDSAVYLCASSLSVDTEAFFGQGTRLTVV.